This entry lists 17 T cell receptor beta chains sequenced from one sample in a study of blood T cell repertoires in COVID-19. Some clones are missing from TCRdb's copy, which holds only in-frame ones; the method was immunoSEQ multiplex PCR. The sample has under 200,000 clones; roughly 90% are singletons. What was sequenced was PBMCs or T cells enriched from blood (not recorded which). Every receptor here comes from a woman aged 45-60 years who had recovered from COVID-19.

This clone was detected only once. The CDR3 region has the DNA TGCGCCCGGACAGGGGAGGGTGAAAAACTGTTTTTT. It yields the protein CARTGEGEKLFF. The chain links TRBV10-1 to TRBJ1-4, with TRBD1 matching 9 bases. J lost 7 bases, V lost 11 bases, and 5 bases had no gene match. This CDR3 contains 12 residues. Germline values: CDR1 WNHNN, CDR2 SYGVQD (reference sequence).

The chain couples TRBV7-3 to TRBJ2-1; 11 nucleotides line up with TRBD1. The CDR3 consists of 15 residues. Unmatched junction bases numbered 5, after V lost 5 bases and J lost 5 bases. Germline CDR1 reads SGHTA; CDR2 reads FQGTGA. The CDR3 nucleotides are TGTGCCAGCAGCCCGGGACAGGGGGTCCACAATGAGCAGTTCTTC. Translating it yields CASSPGQGVHNEQFF.

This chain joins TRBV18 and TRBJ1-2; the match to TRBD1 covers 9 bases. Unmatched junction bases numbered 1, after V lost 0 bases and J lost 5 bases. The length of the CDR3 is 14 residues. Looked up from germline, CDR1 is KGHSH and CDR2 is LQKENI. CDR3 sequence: CASSPPGTGYGYTF. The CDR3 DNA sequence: TGTGCCAGCTCACCACCCGGGACAGGGTATGGCTACACCTTC.

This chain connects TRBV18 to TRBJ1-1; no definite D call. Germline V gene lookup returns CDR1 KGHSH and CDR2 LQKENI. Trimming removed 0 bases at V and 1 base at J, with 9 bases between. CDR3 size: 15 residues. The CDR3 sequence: CASSPPWQANTEAFF. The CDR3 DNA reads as TGTGCCAGCTCACCACCGTGGCAGGCGAACACTGAAGCTTTCTTT. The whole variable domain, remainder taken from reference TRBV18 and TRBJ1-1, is NAGVMQNPRHLVRRRGQEARLRCSPMKGHSHVYWYRQLPEEGLKFMVYLQKENIIDESGMPKERFSAEFPKEGPSILRIQQVVRGDSAAYFCASSPPWQANTEAFFGQGTRLTVV.

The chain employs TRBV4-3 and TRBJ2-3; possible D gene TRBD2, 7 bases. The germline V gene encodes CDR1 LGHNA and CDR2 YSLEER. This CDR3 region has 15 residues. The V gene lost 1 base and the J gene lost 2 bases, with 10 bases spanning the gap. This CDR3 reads CASSQARGPTDTQYF. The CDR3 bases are TGCGCCAGCAGCCAAGCGCGGGGGCCCACAGATACGCAGTATTTT.

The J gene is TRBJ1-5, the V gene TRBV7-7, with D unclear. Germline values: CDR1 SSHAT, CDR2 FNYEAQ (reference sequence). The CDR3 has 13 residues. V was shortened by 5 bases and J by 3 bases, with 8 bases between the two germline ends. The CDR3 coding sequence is TGTGCCAGCAGCCCCGGGTTCAATCAGCCCCAGCATTTT. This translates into CASSPGFNQPQHF.

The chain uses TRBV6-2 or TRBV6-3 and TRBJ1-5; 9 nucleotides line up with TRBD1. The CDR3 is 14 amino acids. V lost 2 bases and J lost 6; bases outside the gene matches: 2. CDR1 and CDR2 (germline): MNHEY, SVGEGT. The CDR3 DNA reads TGTGCCAGCAGTTACACAGGGGGCGGTCAGCCCCAGCATTTT. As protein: CASSYTGGGQPQHF.

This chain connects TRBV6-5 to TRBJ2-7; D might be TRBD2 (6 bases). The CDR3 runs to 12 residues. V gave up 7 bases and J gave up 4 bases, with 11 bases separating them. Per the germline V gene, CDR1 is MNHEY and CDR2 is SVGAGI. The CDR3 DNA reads TGTGCCAGCAATAGCGGACCTTACGAGCAGTACTTC. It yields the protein CASNSGPYEQYF.

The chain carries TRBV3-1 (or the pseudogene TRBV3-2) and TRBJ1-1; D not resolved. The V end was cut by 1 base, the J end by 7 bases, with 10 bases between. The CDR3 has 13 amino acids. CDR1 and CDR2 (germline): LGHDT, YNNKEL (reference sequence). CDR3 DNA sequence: TGTGCCAGCAGCCAAGGTCGGGGAAATGAAGCTTTCTTT. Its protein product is CASSQGRGNEAFF.

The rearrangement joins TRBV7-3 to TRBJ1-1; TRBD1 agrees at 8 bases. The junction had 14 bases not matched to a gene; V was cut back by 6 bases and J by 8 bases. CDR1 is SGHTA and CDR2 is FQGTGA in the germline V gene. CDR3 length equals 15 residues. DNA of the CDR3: TGTGCCAGCAGTCGGTCAGGGGGCGCGGGTCTCGAAGCTTTCTTT. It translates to CASSRSGGAGLEAFF.

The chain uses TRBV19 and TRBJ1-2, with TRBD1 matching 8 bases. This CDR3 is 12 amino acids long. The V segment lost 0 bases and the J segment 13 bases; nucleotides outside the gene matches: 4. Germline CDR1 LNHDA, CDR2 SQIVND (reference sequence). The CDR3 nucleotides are TGTGCCAGTAGTATAGAGACAGGGGTGGCCACCTTC. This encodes CASSIETGVATF.

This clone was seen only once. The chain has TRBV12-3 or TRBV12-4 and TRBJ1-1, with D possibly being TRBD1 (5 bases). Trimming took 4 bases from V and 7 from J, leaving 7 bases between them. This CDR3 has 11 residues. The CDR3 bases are TGTGCCAGCAGTTCTACAGGTGAAGCTTTCTTT. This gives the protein CASSSTGEAFF.

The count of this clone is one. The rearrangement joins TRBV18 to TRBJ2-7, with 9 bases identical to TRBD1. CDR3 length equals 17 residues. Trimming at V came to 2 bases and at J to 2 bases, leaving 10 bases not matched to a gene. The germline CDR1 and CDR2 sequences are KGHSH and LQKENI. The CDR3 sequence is CASSPLGGGTGTYEQYF. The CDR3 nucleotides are TGTGCCAGCTCACCATTAGGAGGAGGGACAGGGACCTACGAGCAGTACTTC.

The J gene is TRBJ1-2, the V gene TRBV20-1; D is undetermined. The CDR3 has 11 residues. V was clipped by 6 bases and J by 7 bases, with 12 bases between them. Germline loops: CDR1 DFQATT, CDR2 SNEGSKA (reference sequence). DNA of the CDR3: TGCAGTGCCACTTGGGCCCTTGGCTACACCTTC. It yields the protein CSATWALGYTF.

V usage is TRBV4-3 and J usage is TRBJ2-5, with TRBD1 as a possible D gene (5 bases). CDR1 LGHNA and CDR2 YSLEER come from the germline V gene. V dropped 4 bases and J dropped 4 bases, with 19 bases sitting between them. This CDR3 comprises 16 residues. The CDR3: CASSPSHAGWGETQYF. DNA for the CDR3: TGCGCCAGCAGCCCCAGCCACGCAGGGTGGGGAGAGACCCAGTACTTC.

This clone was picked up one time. This chain's CDR3 is CASRSQGSSYEQYF. As DNA, the CDR3 is TGTGCCAGCAGGTCACAGGGGTCGAGCTACGAGCAGTACTTC. The chain has TRBV2 and TRBJ2-7; TRBD1 agrees at 7 bases. The CDR3 totals 14 residues. Germline assignment: CDR1 SNHLY and CDR2 FYNNEI. The V segment lost 6 bases and the J segment 3 bases; nucleotides outside the gene matches: 8. Using reference TRBV2 and TRBJ2-7 for the parts outside the CDR3, the full variable domain is EPEVTQTPSHQVTQMGQEVILRCVPISNHLYFYWYRQILGQKVEFLVSFYNNEISEKSEIFDDQFSVERPDGSNFTLKIRSTKLEDSAMYFCASRSQGSSYEQYFGPGTRLTVT.

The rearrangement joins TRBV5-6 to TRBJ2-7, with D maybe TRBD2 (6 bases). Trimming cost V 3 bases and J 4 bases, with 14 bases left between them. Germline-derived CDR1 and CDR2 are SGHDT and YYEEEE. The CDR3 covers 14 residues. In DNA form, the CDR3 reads TGTGCCAGCAGCTACCCCGGGACTCCTTACGAGCAGTACTTC. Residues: CASSYPGTPYEQYF.